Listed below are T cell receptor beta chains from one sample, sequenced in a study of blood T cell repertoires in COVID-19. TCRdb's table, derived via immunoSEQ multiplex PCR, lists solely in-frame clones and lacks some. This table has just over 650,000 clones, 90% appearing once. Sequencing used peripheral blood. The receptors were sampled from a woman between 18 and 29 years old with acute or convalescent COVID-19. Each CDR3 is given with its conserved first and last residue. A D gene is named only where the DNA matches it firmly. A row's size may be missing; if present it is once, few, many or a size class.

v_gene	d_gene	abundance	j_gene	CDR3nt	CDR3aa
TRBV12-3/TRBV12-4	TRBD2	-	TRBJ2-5	TGTGCCAGCACCCTAGCGGGGGGAGAGACCCAGTACTTC	CASTLAGGETQYF
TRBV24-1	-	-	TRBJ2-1	TGTGCCACCAGTGTGCCGGGTGTTGAGCAGTTCTTC	CATSVPGVEQFF
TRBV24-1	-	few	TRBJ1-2	TGTGCCACCAGTGATCCCACACGGGGAGGAGCTGACTATGGCTACACCTTC	CATSDPTRGGADYGYTF
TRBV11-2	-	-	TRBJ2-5	TGTGCCAGCAGCTTAATCTATCCTAGGGGGGGGGAGACCCAGTACTTC	CASSLIYPRGGETQYF
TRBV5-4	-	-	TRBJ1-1	TGTGCCAGCAGCCAGGGGCAGGTTGAAACTGAAGCTTTCTTT	CASSQGQVETEAFF
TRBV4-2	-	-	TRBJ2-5	TGTGCCAGCAGCCAAGATCTTTTTGGGGGCCGAGAGACCCAGTACTTC	CASSQDLFGGRETQYF
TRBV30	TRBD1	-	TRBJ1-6	TGTGCCTGGAGTGCTCTCCCAGGGGGCTATAATTCACCCCTCCACTTT	CAWSALPGGYNSPLHF
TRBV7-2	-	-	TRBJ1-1	TGTGCCAGCAGCTTACCCCGGGGAACTGAAGCTTTCTTT	CASSLPRGTEAFF
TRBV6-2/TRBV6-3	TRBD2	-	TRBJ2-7	TGTGCCAGCAGTTACTCGTGGGGGGGTTCCTACGAGCAGTACTTC	CASSYSWGGSYEQYF
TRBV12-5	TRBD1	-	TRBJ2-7	TGTGCTAGCGCTAGGGACAGGAAGTACGAGCAGTACTTC	CASARDRKYEQYF
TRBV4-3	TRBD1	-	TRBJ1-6	TGCGCCAGACAGGGGGCTAGTTCACCCCTCCACTTT	CARQGASSPLHF
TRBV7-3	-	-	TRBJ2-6	TGTGCCAGCAGCCTCACAGGGCGTAGTTTCGCTGGGGCCAACGTCCTGACTTTC	CASSLTGRSFAGANVLTF
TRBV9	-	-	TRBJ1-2	TGTGCCAGCAGCGCTCCGCTTTCCTCCCAGGGCTACACCTTC	CASSAPLSSQGYTF
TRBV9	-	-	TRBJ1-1	TGTGCCAGCAGCGTAGATGGGGGGAGCACTGAAGCTTTCTTT	CASSVDGGSTEAFF
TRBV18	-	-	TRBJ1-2	TGTGCCAGCTCACCCGAGGATCTCTATGGCTACACCTTC	CASSPEDLYGYTF
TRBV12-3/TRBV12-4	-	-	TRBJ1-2	TGTGCCAGCAACGCGTTGGGGGCGGCTGGCTACACCTTC	CASNALGAAGYTF
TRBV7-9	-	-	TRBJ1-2	TGTGCCAGCACCTTCAACCAGGATGGCTACACCTTC	CASTFNQDGYTF
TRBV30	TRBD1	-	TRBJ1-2	TGTGCCTGGAGTCGGGAGGGGGCTACTAACTATGGCTACACCTTC	CAWSREGATNYGYTF
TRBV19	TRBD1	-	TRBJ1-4	TGTGCCAGCAGCCGGGACAGGGGGCAAAGAGCTAATGAAAAACTGTTTTTT	CASSRDRGQRANEKLFF
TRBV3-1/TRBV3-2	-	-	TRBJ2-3	TGTGCCAGCAGCCAAGGTCGAACGGGGATAGATACGCAGTATTTT	CASSQGRTGIDTQYF
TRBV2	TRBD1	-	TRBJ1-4	TGTGCCAGCAGTAAACAGGGGGTACCAGCTGAAAAACTGTTTTTT	CASSKQGVPAEKLFF
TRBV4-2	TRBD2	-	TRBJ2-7	TGTGCCAGCAGCCGGACCGGGACTAGCGGGGGCTCCTACGAGCAGTACTTC	CASSRTGTSGGSYEQYF
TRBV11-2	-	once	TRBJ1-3	TGTGCCAGCAACTATGGTCTTTCTGGAAACACCATATATTTT	CASNYGLSGNTIYF
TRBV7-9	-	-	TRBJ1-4	TGTGCCAGCAGCTTAGAGGGCAGGGAACTGTTTTTT	CASSLEGRELFF
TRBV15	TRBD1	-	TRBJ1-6	TGTGCCACCAGCAGAGAGCCGATGGGACAGGGTAATTCACCCCTCCACTTT	CATSREPMGQGNSPLHF
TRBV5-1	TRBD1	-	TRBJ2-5	TGCGCCAGCAGCTCAAGGACAGGAGAAGAGACCCAGTACTTC	CASSSRTGEETQYF
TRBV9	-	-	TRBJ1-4	TGTGCCAGCAGCCTCAACACCTTCGCTAATGAAAAACTGTTTTTT	CASSLNTFANEKLFF
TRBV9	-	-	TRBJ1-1	TGTGCCAGCAGCGTGTATCCTGGTCCGGGCACTGAAGCTTTCTTT	CASSVYPGPGTEAFF
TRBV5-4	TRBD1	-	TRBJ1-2	TGTGCCAGCAGCACAGGACAGGGGATTTTTATAGATGGCTACACCTTC	CASSTGQGIFIDGYTF
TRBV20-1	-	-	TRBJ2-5	TGCAGTGCTAGTAGGCTAGCCCGGGGGGAGACCCAGTACTTC	CSASRLARGETQYF
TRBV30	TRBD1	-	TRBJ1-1	TGTGCCTGGACAGGGGGCGTAGGGCTAATGAGCACTGAAGCTTTCTTT	CAWTGGVGLMSTEAFF
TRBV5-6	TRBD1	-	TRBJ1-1	TGTGCCAGCAGCTTGGCCCGACAGGGACACACTGAAGCTTTCTTT	CASSLARQGHTEAFF
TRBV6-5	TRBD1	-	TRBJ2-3	TGTGCCAGCAGACGGACAGGGGGTTACACAGATACGCAGTATTTT	CASRRTGGYTDTQYF
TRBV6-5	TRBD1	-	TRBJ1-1	TGTGCCAGCAGTTACCGGACAGGGTCCGAAGCTTTCTTT	CASSYRTGSEAFF
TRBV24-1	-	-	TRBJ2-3	TGTGCCACCAGCCAAGAGAGCACAGATACGCAGTATTTT	CATSQESTDTQYF
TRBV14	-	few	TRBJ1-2	TGTGCCAGCAGCCGAGCTCAGGGGAGCGGCTATGGCTACACCTTC	CASSRAQGSGYGYTF
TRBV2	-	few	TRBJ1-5	TGTGCCAGCAGGGCGCGCGGTTACAATCAGCCCCAGCATTTT	CASRARGYNQPQHF
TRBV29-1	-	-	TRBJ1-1	TGCAGCGTTGAAGCCCGGTTGAACACTGAAGCTTTCTTT	CSVEARLNTEAFF
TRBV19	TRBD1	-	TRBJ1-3	TGTGCCAGTAGTACGACAGGGACTGGAAACACCATATATTTT	CASSTTGTGNTIYF
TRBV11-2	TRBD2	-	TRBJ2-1	TGTGCCAGCAGTTCTCGATTTAGGGTAGCGGGGGGGCAGAATGAGCAGTTCTTC	CASSSRFRVAGGQNEQFF
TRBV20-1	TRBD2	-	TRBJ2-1	TGCAGTGCTAGTGATAGCGGGGGGTCCAATGAGCAGTTCTTC	CSASDSGGSNEQFF
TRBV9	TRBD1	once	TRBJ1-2	TGTGCCAGCAGTCACGGACAGGCCTATGGCTACACCTTC	CASSHGQAYGYTF
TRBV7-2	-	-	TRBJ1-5	TGTGCCAGCAACAGTCCGGGGGTCAATCAGCCCCAGCATTTT	CASNSPGVNQPQHF